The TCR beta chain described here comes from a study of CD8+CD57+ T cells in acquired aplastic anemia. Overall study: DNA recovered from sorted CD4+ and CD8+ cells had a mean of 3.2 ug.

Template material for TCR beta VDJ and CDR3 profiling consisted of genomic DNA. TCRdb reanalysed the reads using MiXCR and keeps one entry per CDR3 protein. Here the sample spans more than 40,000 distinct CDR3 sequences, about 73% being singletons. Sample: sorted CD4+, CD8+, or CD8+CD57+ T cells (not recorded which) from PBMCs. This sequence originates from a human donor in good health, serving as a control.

Written as DNA, the CDR3 is TGCGCCAGCAGCTTTACGGACGGGAGAGAGACCCAGTACTTC. Translating gives CASSFTDGRETQYF. V gene TRBV5-1 combines with J gene TRBJ2-5; D might be TRBD2 (6 bases). CDR3 length: 14 residues. The germline V gene has CDR1 SGHRS and CDR2 YFSETQ. The V gene lost 2 bases and the J gene lost 4 bases, with 12 bases spanning the gap.